Shown below are 27 T cell receptor beta chains from a single sample sequenced in a study of control samples from healthy donors and cancer patients. This table comes from immunoSEQ multiplex PCR, and its TCRdb copy is limited to in-frame clones, with some not included. The sample comprises 150,000 or so clones, roughly 90% of which are singletons, and about 2.5% rests with the top ten. The material sequenced was blood. The receptors come from a man between 40 and 49 years old in good health.

The chain recombines TRBV27 with TRBJ1-1; perhaps TRBD1 as D (5 bases). Per germline, CDR1 MNHEY and CDR2 SMNVEV (reference sequence). The ends were cut back, 7 bases at V and 0 bases at J, with 12 bases in the middle. The CDR3 has 14 amino acids. The CDR3 coding sequence is TGTGCCAGCACCACAAACAGGTTGAACACTGAAGCTTTCTTT. Translation gives CASTTNRLNTEAFF.

The rearrangement joins TRBV3-1 (or the pseudogene TRBV3-2) to TRBJ2-5; D possibly corresponds to TRBD2 (6 bases). Germline CDR1 reads LGHDT; CDR2 reads YNNKEL (reference sequence). This CDR3 region has 14 residues. V lost 6 bases and J 1 base, leaving 12 bases between the germline ends. This CDR3 is CASSLGGIQETQYF. The CDR3 DNA is TGTGCCAGCAGTTTAGGAGGGATCCAAGAGACCCAGTACTTC.

This clone has just a few counts. The chain couples TRBV7-9 to TRBJ1-1, with D perhaps TRBD1 (5 bases). Germline V gene data show CDR1 as SEHNR and CDR2 as FQNEAQ (reference sequence). V was clipped by 5 bases and J by 0 bases, with 10 bases between them. There are 14 residues in the CDR3. The chain's CDR3 is CASSRGELNTEAFF. The CDR3 DNA sequence: TGTGCCAGCAGCCGAGGGGAATTGAACACTGAAGCTTTCTTT.

This rearrangement joins TRBV6-5 to TRBJ2-1, with 9 bases fitting TRBD2. CDR3 length: 14 amino acids. V shed 11 bases and J 8 bases; nucleotides not matched to a gene: 13. Germline V gene data show CDR1 as MNHEY and CDR2 as SVGAGI. The DNA for the CDR3 is TGTGCCTCAGAGAGACTAGCGGCAGGCTATGAGCAGTTCTTC. Translation gives CASERLAAGYEQFF.

The CDR3 here is CASMSTGGNSPLHF. CDR3 bases: TGTGCCAGCATGTCCACAGGGGGCAATTCACCCCTCCACTTT. V is TRBV27 and J is TRBJ1-6; TRBD1 matches at 9 bases. V lost 7 bases and J lost 7; bases outside the gene matches: 5. CDR3 length: 14 residues. The germline V gene encodes CDR1 MNHEY and CDR2 SMNVEV (reference sequence).

This clone was seen a single time. This chain links TRBV29-1 with TRBJ2-1; D possibly corresponds to TRBD1 (5 bases). V dropped 7 bases and J dropped 4 bases, with 8 bases sitting between them. The germline V gene has CDR1 SQVTM and CDR2 ANQGSEA. The CDR3 spans 11 residues. In DNA, the CDR3 is TGCAGCGCCGCAGGGTACAATGAGCAGTTCTTC. The encoded protein is CSAAGYNEQFF.

This rearrangement joins TRBV11-2 to TRBJ2-1; weak D call: TRBD2 (5 bases). The V gene's germline CDR1 is SGHAT and CDR2 FQNNGV. V dropped 2 bases and J dropped 8 bases, with 13 bases sitting between them. The CDR3 is 14 amino acids. CDR3 amino acids: CASSLWDEGYEQFF. In nucleotides, the CDR3 is TGTGCCAGCAGCTTATGGGATGAGGGCTATGAGCAGTTCTTC.

The J gene is TRBJ2-5, the V gene TRBV5-1; 9 positions match TRBD2. The V gene's germline CDR1 is SGHRS and CDR2 YFSETQ. After removal of 2 bases from V and 4 bases from J, the junction contained 3 bases not matched to a gene. This CDR3 comprises 14 residues. The CDR3 region is CASSFETSGETQYF. The CDR3, as DNA: TGCGCCAGCAGCTTCGAGACTAGCGGAGAGACCCAGTACTTC.

The chain uses TRBV29-1 and TRBJ1-5; 9 nucleotides align to TRBD1. Looked up from germline, CDR1 is SQVTM and CDR2 is ANQGSEA. The CDR3 spans 13 residues. Trimming cost V 5 bases and J 5 bases; bases outside gene matches: 4. CDR3 region: CSVLTGGDQPQHF. CDR3 DNA: TGCAGCGTTTTGACAGGGGGAGATCAGCCCCAGCATTTT.

The chain employs TRBV4-2 and TRBJ1-3; 9 nucleotides match TRBD1. The CDR3 sequence is 17 residues long. From germline, CDR1 is LGHNA and CDR2 YNFKEQ. Trimming at V came to 2 bases and at J to 8 bases, leaving 13 bases not matched to a gene. The CDR3 nucleotides read TGTGCCAGCAGCCAACTCAAGGGGGACAGGGTTCGGGACACCATATATTTT. Amino acids: CASSQLKGDRVRDTIYF.

The CDR3: CASSLAGSNTQYF. The CDR3 nucleotides read TGTGCCAGCAGCTTAGCAGGGTCAAATACGCAGTATTTT. The chain employs TRBV13 and TRBJ2-3; weak D call: TRBD1 (5 bases). Germline V lookup: CDR1 PRHDT, CDR2 FYEKMQ (reference sequence). The CDR3 extends over 13 amino acids. Trimming shortened V by 1 base and J by 7 bases, and 9 bases separated the two germline ends.

This sequence joins TRBV6-5 and TRBJ2-3; D is perhaps TRBD1 or TRBD2 (6 bases each). The V and J ends lost 5 bases and 10 bases respectively, with 16 bases between them. CDR1 is MNHEY, CDR2 SVGAGI, per germline. The CDR3 extends over 13 amino acids. CDR3 DNA sequence: TGTGCCAGCAGTCTCCCGGGGGCTCGGGCGCAGTATTTT. Its protein product is CASSLPGARAQYF.

This clone was seen just once. This chain joins TRBV3-1 (or the pseudogene TRBV3-2) and TRBJ2-5; 7 positions match TRBD1. Per the germline V gene, CDR1 is LGHDT and CDR2 is YNNKEL (reference sequence). J was trimmed by 1 base and V by 1 base; bases with no gene match: 3. The CDR3 is made up of 15 amino acids. This CDR3 is CASSQVRQGQETQYF. The CDR3 region has the DNA TGTGCCAGCAGCCAAGTACGACAGGGCCAAGAGACCCAGTACTTC.

On this clone itself: Other nucleotide sequences from this sample produce the same CDR3. This sequence joins TRBV5-4 and TRBJ1-1; the D gene is possibly TRBD1 (5 bases). V dropped 7 bases and J dropped 1 base, with 11 bases sitting between them. The CDR3 contains 13 residues. CDR1 and CDR2 from the germline V gene are SGHNT and YYREEE (reference sequence). The CDR3 sequence is CASVGAQNTEAFF. The DNA for the CDR3 is TGTGCCAGCGTAGGGGCGCAGAACACTGAAGCTTTCTTT.

This clone has only a few counts. The V call is TRBV5-6, the J call TRBJ1-1; D unresolved. Germline loops: CDR1 SGHDT, CDR2 YYEEEE. CDR3 length equals 11 residues. Trimming removed 0 bases at V and 5 bases at J, with 2 bases between. This CDR3 is CASSLGTEAFF. The CDR3 DNA follows: TGTGCCAGCAGCTTGGGAACTGAAGCTTTCTTT.

J is TRBJ2-3 and V is TRBV5-1; D could derive from TRBD1 or TRBD2 (5 bases each). The CDR3 contains 16 residues. CDR1 and CDR2 from the germline V gene are SGHRS and YFSETQ. With 0 bases removed from V and 6 bases from J, the gap between germline ends came to 17 bases. The CDR3 bases are TGCGCCAGCAGCTTGGCCCCGGGAACTCCAGGGGATACGCAGTATTTT. It codes for CASSLAPGTPGDTQYF.

The DNA for the CDR3 is TGCGCCAGCAGCCAAGGGGGACAGGGGAATAGCAATCAGCCCCAGCATTTT. Encoded protein: CASSQGGQGNSNQPQHF. The chain recombines TRBV4-1 with TRBJ1-5; TRBD1 matches 10 bases. Trimming cost V 1 base and J 0 bases; bases outside gene matches: 3. Germline V gene data show CDR1 as MGHRA and CDR2 as YSYEKL. The CDR3 contains 17 residues.

The CDR3 DNA sequence: TGTGCCAGCAGCTTGGCCCGGACTAGCGGGAGACAAGAGACCCAGTACTTC. Encoded protein: CASSLARTSGRQETQYF. The chain uses TRBV5-4 and TRBJ2-5; 13 bases map to TRBD2. The J segment lost 2 bases and the V segment lost 0 bases, leaving 4 bases of the junction unmatched. This CDR3 has 17 amino acids. The V gene's germline CDR1 is SGHNT and CDR2 YYREEE (reference sequence). The whole variable domain, filled in from reference TRBV5-4 and TRBJ2-5, reads ETGVTQSPTHLIKTRGQQVTLRCSSQSGHNTVSWYQQALGQGPQFIFQYYREEENGRGNFPPRFSGLQFPNYSSELNVNALELDDSALYLCASSLARTSGRQETQYFGPGTRLLVL.

The rearrangement uses TRBV18 and TRBJ1-4; perhaps TRBD1 as D (6 bases). The V and J ends lost 3 bases and 2 bases respectively, with 10 bases between them. The CDR3 length is 15 residues. Germline lookup yields CDR1 KGHSH and CDR2 LQKENI. The CDR3 region is CASSPQGPTNEKLFF. The CDR3 nucleotides read TGTGCCAGCTCACCCCAGGGGCCGACTAATGAAAAACTGTTTTTT.

As regards this clone: The germline gene is not matched at one end of the junction; a read error may be the cause. The chain employs TRBV5-6 and TRBJ2-7; D is perhaps TRBD1 or TRBD2 (5 bases each). There are 13 residues in the CDR3. Germline V gene data show CDR1 as SGHDT and CDR2 as YYEEEE. The CDR3 reads CASSPSSGPHGSF. DNA for the CDR3: TGTGCCAGCAGCCCATCGTCGGGACCCCACGGTAGCTTC.

This rearrangement joins TRBV3-1 (or the pseudogene TRBV3-2) to TRBJ1-1, with 8 nucleotides matching TRBD1. CDR1 is LGHDT and CDR2 is YNNKEL in the germline V gene (reference sequence). The length of the CDR3 is 12 residues. V shed 1 base, J shed 12 bases, and the junction held 4 bases outside the gene matches. CDR3 in amino acids: CASSQVTGGTFF. The CDR3 bases are TGTGCCAGCAGCCAAGTAACAGGGGGGACTTTCTTT.

The chain links TRBV2 to TRBJ1-1, with 7 bases fitting TRBD1. The junction had 17 bases not matched to a gene; V was cut back by 6 bases and J by 13 bases. CDR3 length: 14 residues. Germline CDR1 is SNHLY and CDR2 is FYNNEI. The DNA of the CDR3 is TGTGCCAGCAGACCCGGAGGGGGCTCAGGATTCGATTTCTTT. It translates to CASRPGGGSGFDFF.

The J gene is TRBJ1-5, the V gene TRBV19; D gene uncertain. The CDR3 consists of 13 residues. Germline V lookup: CDR1 LNHDA, CDR2 SQIVND (reference sequence). Trimming pared 5 bases from V and 0 bases from J, leaving 5 bases between. DNA of the CDR3: TGTGCCAGTAGTGAATTTAGCAATCAGCCCCAGCATTTT. It codes for CASSEFSNQPQHF.

The chain joins TRBV27 to TRBJ1-2; D gene ambiguous. This CDR3 is built from 13 residues. CDR1 is MNHEY, CDR2 SMNVEV, per germline (reference sequence). Trimming stripped 2 bases from V and 4 bases from J, with 8 bases between. The CDR3 bases are TGTGCCAGCAGTTTAAATTCGCGCTATGGCTACACCTTC. Protein: CASSLNSRYGYTF.

The chain links TRBV9 to TRBJ1-3, with D possibly TRBD1 on 5 matching bases. Germline assignment: CDR1 SGDLS and CDR2 YYNGEE. V dropped 0 bases and J dropped 0 bases, with 13 bases sitting between them. CDR3 size: 17 residues. CDR3 in amino acids: CASSVVSGRVSGNTIYF. Here the CDR3 DNA reads TGTGCCAGCAGCGTAGTTTCGGGCAGGGTCTCTGGAAACACCATATATTTT.

The chain combines TRBV5-6 with TRBJ1-2, with D maybe TRBD1 (6 bases). V gave up 4 bases and J gave up 8 bases, with 15 bases separating them. The CDR3 extends over 13 amino acids. CDR1 and CDR2 from the germline V gene are SGHDT and YYEEEE. The chain's CDR3 is CASSAGQSKGYTF. In nucleotides, the CDR3 is TGTGCCAGCAGCGCTGGACAGAGCAAGGGCTACACCTTC.

The V call is TRBV7-2, the J call TRBJ2-1, with no clear D. The CDR3 consists of 13 residues. Germline CDR1 and CDR2: SGHTA and FQGNSA. V was clipped by 1 base and J by 12 bases, with 13 bases between them. The CDR3 is CASSLVTNKPQFF. The CDR3 DNA is TGTGCCAGCAGCTTAGTTACCAATAAGCCGCAGTTCTTC.